Given below is one TCR beta chain in context. The CDR3 is made up of 14 amino acids. Germline V gene sequence: CDR1 SGDLS, CDR2 YYNGEE. Trimming took off 0 bases at V and 5 bases at J, with 11 bases between the two ends. This sample was included in a study of PD-L1 blockade in urothelial cancer. Looking at the study overall: Male sex and bladder-origin urothelial cancer characterized about 90% of the roughly 30 patients. Median blood clonality was roughly 0.088, with about 80,000 unique TCRs.

The table came from immunoSEQ multiplex PCR; TCRdb's copy has only in-frame clones and leaves some out. The sample lists 70,000 or so clones; around four fifths were seen once. The receptor comes from a man between 65 and 85 years old with urothelial cancer. Source: PBMCs, taken around atezolizumab (anti-PD-L1) treatment. The chain recombines TRBV9 with TRBJ2-5; the D gene is possibly TRBD1 (6 bases). The CDR3 region has the DNA TGTGCCAGCAGCGTAGAAGGGACAAGGGAGACCCAGTACTTC. Its protein product is CASSVEGTRETQYF.